The rows below give T cell receptor beta chains drawn from one sample of a study of vaccination effects on CD4 cells after COVID-19. These receptors' antigens are unknown. Method: immunoSEQ multiplex PCR; TCRdb's copy keeps in-frame clones and lacks some. Seen here are more than 15,000 clones, 76% observed once, and the top ten hold approximately 21%. This specimen was CD4+ T cells from PBMCs cultured with SARS-CoV-2 spike peptides, taken after COVID-19 vaccination. All receptors come from a human donor who had a prior SARS-CoV-2 infection. The conserved cysteine and the conserved F or W are not part of the CDR3 here. The order of the fields is clone size, J gene, V gene, CDR3 protein. Not every row has a clone size; where given, it reads once, few, many or a size class.

clone_size: NA; j_call: TRBJ1-1; v_call: TRBV2; cdr3_aa: ASSDRAGGGTEAF
clone_size: few; j_call: TRBJ1-1; v_call: TRBV10-3; cdr3_aa: AISESQGPGHTEAF
clone_size: NA; j_call: TRBJ2-7; v_call: TRBV4-1; cdr3_aa: ASSQGWAGAGVSYEQY
clone_size: once; j_call: TRBJ1-5; v_call: TRBV30; cdr3_aa: AWSVLEGNQPQH
clone_size: NA; j_call: TRBJ2-1; v_call: TRBV10-3; cdr3_aa: AISGRAYNEQF
clone_size: few; j_call: TRBJ1-1; v_call: TRBV21-1; cdr3_aa: ASSKVRAMNTEAF
clone_size: NA; j_call: TRBJ2-3; v_call: TRBV2; cdr3_aa: ASSDGGDTQY
clone_size: once; j_call: TRBJ2-5; v_call: TRBV9; cdr3_aa: ASSVGTGAGEETQY
clone_size: NA; j_call: TRBJ2-5; v_call: TRBV12-3/TRBV12-4; cdr3_aa: ASRSRGETQY
clone_size: NA; j_call: TRBJ2-1; v_call: TRBV5-1; cdr3_aa: ASSDSGGSSEQF
clone_size: NA; j_call: TRBJ1-1; v_call: TRBV5-1; cdr3_aa: ASSLNFGGTEAF
clone_size: NA; j_call: TRBJ2-2; v_call: TRBV11-3; cdr3_aa: ASSLWDAGTGELF
clone_size: few; j_call: TRBJ1-1; v_call: TRBV10-3; cdr3_aa: AISVRGTAEAF
clone_size: NA; j_call: TRBJ2-3; v_call: TRBV9; cdr3_aa: ASSVVASGYTDTQY
clone_size: NA; j_call: TRBJ2-7; v_call: TRBV11-3; cdr3_aa: ASSLDPLAGDEQY
clone_size: NA; j_call: TRBJ2-5; v_call: TRBV3-1/TRBV3-2; cdr3_aa: ASSQPTSGVSTQY
clone_size: NA; j_call: TRBJ1-5; v_call: TRBV7-6; cdr3_aa: ASSLHDLDQPQH
clone_size: NA; j_call: TRBJ2-1; v_call: TRBV20-1; cdr3_aa: SASLRYNEQF
clone_size: NA; j_call: TRBJ1-1; v_call: TRBV6-5; cdr3_aa: ASSYSAGTGYTEAF
clone_size: NA; j_call: TRBJ2-1; v_call: TRBV11-2; cdr3_aa: ASSQGLGVHEQF
clone_size: NA; j_call: TRBJ2-3; v_call: TRBV24-1; cdr3_aa: ATGKTSGPHTQY
clone_size: NA; j_call: TRBJ1-3; v_call: TRBV30; cdr3_aa: AWSTRTGTLGSSGNTIY
clone_size: few; j_call: TRBJ1-2; v_call: TRBV20-1; cdr3_aa: SASDGHGYT
clone_size: NA; j_call: TRBJ1-4; v_call: TRBV3-1/TRBV3-2; cdr3_aa: ASSQAGGGTNEKLF
clone_size: once; j_call: TRBJ1-1; v_call: TRBV30; cdr3_aa: AWREQGGGIGTEAF
clone_size: NA; j_call: TRBJ2-7; v_call: TRBV27; cdr3_aa: ASSPGTSGWAGEQY
clone_size: few; j_call: TRBJ1-2; v_call: TRBV13; cdr3_aa: ASRRYLTRDRDYGYT
clone_size: NA; j_call: TRBJ2-2; v_call: TRBV6-5; cdr3_aa: ASSFAQNTGELF
clone_size: medium-sized; j_call: TRBJ1-2; v_call: TRBV6-5; cdr3_aa: ASNYRGQGGYT
clone_size: NA; j_call: TRBJ2-5; v_call: TRBV9; cdr3_aa: ASSVDRGLETQY
clone_size: NA; j_call: TRBJ1-1; v_call: TRBV27; cdr3_aa: ASSSLAGELNTEAF
clone_size: NA; j_call: TRBJ2-6; v_call: TRBV15; cdr3_aa: ATSREPGRSTVGANVLT
clone_size: NA; j_call: TRBJ2-5; v_call: TRBV18; cdr3_aa: ASSRQEQETQY
clone_size: NA; j_call: TRBJ2-1; v_call: TRBV4-2; cdr3_aa: ASSQVGLAGDLRYNEQF
clone_size: NA; j_call: TRBJ1-1; v_call: TRBV5-5; cdr3_aa: ASSLGQGAGMNTEAF
clone_size: NA; j_call: TRBJ2-1; v_call: TRBV7-8; cdr3_aa: ASSLDRENEQF
clone_size: few; j_call: TRBJ1-1; v_call: TRBV2; cdr3_aa: ASTVQGRVTEAF
clone_size: NA; j_call: TRBJ2-1; v_call: TRBV18; cdr3_aa: ASSPETGGNEQF
clone_size: NA; j_call: TRBJ2-3; v_call: TRBV7-9; cdr3_aa: ASSFVSGPSTDTQY
clone_size: few; j_call: TRBJ2-1; v_call: TRBV18; cdr3_aa: ASSVPGLATNEQF
clone_size: NA; j_call: TRBJ2-5; v_call: TRBV19; cdr3_aa: ASSIVVGVGETQY
clone_size: NA; j_call: TRBJ1-3; v_call: TRBV5-1; cdr3_aa: ASSIDGISGNTIY
clone_size: few; j_call: TRBJ2-5; v_call: TRBV2; cdr3_aa: ASRDRVETQY
clone_size: NA; j_call: TRBJ1-5; v_call: TRBV19; cdr3_aa: ASSRIIGGGHEFRPQH
clone_size: few; j_call: TRBJ1-5; v_call: TRBV6-2/TRBV6-3; cdr3_aa: ASSYRDRAQH
clone_size: NA; j_call: TRBJ1-1; v_call: TRBV6-2/TRBV6-3; cdr3_aa: ASSYLPGHTEAF
clone_size: once; j_call: TRBJ2-7; v_call: TRBV12-5; cdr3_aa: ASGIGWGTSGRNYEQY
clone_size: NA; j_call: TRBJ2-2; v_call: TRBV7-2; cdr3_aa: ASSFRLAAGELF
clone_size: medium-sized; j_call: TRBJ1-2; v_call: TRBV11-2; cdr3_aa: ASSSRKNLIYGYT
clone_size: NA; j_call: TRBJ1-5; v_call: TRBV7-2; cdr3_aa: ASSLESGLNQPQH
clone_size: NA; j_call: TRBJ2-7; v_call: TRBV18; cdr3_aa: ASSPAGARDEEQY
clone_size: NA; j_call: TRBJ1-1; v_call: TRBV5-1; cdr3_aa: ASSGQTSNTEAF
clone_size: NA; j_call: TRBJ2-1; v_call: TRBV5-1; cdr3_aa: ASSVGLAANNEQF
clone_size: few; j_call: TRBJ2-2; v_call: TRBV7-3; cdr3_aa: ASSKLAGGNTGELF
clone_size: NA; j_call: TRBJ1-2; v_call: TRBV7-9; cdr3_aa: ASSLGGGNYGYT
clone_size: NA; j_call: TRBJ2-7; v_call: TRBV30; cdr3_aa: AWTRARTYEQY
clone_size: NA; j_call: TRBJ1-5; v_call: TRBV3-1/TRBV3-2; cdr3_aa: ASSQGPGTGDWQPQH